A single sample gave rise to the 9 T cell receptor beta chains below, sequenced in a study of T cell changes during pregnancy in multiple sclerosis. TCRdb's copy holds only in-frame clones and misses some; the assay was immunoSEQ multiplex PCR. The sample lists around 60,000 clones, about nine tenths occurring once. The sequencing used peripheral blood, collected in the second trimester of pregnancy. All receptors come from a female donor in good health, enrolled as a control in a pregnancy study.

This chain joins TRBV4-1 and TRBJ1-2; 7 bases map to TRBD1. Germline V gene data show CDR1 as MGHRA and CDR2 as YSYEKL. The J segment lost 4 bases and the V segment lost 1 base, leaving 6 bases of the junction unmatched. The CDR3 length is 15 residues. CDR3 DNA sequence: TGCGCCAGCAGCCAAGGAAAGACAGGGCCCTATGGCTACACCTTC. It yields the protein CASSQGKTGPYGYTF.

The chain recombines TRBV19 with TRBJ2-7, with D uncertain. Germline V lookup: CDR1 LNHDA, CDR2 SQIVND (reference sequence). V lost 1 base and J lost 2, with 12 bases in between. CDR3 length equals 15 residues. CDR3 residues: CASSIAPVPTYEQYF. CDR3 in DNA: TGTGCCAGTAGTATAGCCCCAGTCCCCACCTACGAGCAGTACTTC.

The rearrangement uses TRBV11-2 and TRBJ2-3; D is perhaps TRBD1 (5 bases). This CDR3 contains 18 residues. CDR1 SGHAT and CDR2 FQNNGV come from the germline V gene. V was shortened by 5 bases and J by 1 base, with 22 bases between the two germline ends. The CDR3 loop reads CASSRLCSRTGCTDTQYF. The CDR3 region has the DNA TGTGCCAGCAGCCGACTTTGCTCGAGAACAGGTTGCACAGATACGCAGTATTTT. Variable domain in full (rest from reference TRBV11-2 and TRBJ2-3): EAGVAQSPRYKIIEKRQSVAFWCNPISGHATLYWYQQILGQGPKLLIQFQNNGVVDDSQLPKDRFSAERLKGVDSTLKIQPAKLEDSAVYLCASSRLCSRTGCTDTQYFGPGTRLTVL.

The table lists this clone with a count of one. The rearrangement joins TRBV28 to TRBJ2-4, with TRBD1 matching 7 bases. J lost 0 bases, V lost 5 bases, and 7 bases had no gene match. Per germline, CDR1 MDHEN and CDR2 SYDVKM. The CDR3 is made up of 16 amino acids. CDR3 region: CASSPGTDIAKNIQYF. In DNA form, the CDR3 reads TGTGCCAGCAGTCCCGGGACAGATATAGCCAAAAACATTCAGTACTTC.

The rearrangement joins TRBV2 to TRBJ2-7, with D tentatively TRBD2 (5 bases). Trimming cost V 6 bases and J 0 bases, with 15 bases left between them. Germline V lookup: CDR1 SNHLY, CDR2 FYNNEI. This CDR3 spans 15 amino acids. The CDR3 here is CASSGSGASSYEQYF. The CDR3 DNA is TGTGCCAGCAGCGGCAGCGGAGCCAGCTCCTACGAGCAGTACTTC.

The chain combines TRBV28 with TRBJ2-2; tentatively, D is TRBD1 (5 bases). Deletions cut 3 bases from V and 1 base from J, with 9 bases between. Germline V lookup: CDR1 MDHEN, CDR2 SYDVKM. This CDR3 contains 15 residues. As DNA, the CDR3 is TGTGCCAGCAGTTTCGACAGAAGGAACACCGGGGAGCTGTTTTTT. This translates into CASSFDRRNTGELFF.

In its sample, this clone ranks as medium-sized. This chain connects TRBV7-2 to TRBJ2-1; a possible D gene is TRBD1 (5 bases). V lost 1 base to trimming and J lost 4 bases, with 8 bases between them. This CDR3 is built from 14 residues. From germline, CDR1 is SGHTA and CDR2 FQGNSA. The CDR3 protein is CASSLGQGYNEQFF. CDR3 in DNA: TGTGCCAGCAGCTTAGGGCAGGGATACAATGAGCAGTTCTTC.

This clone was picked up a small number of times. The V gene is TRBV10-1, the J gene TRBJ1-3, with D unresolved. The germline CDR1 and CDR2 sequences are WNHNN and SYGVQD (reference sequence). V was cut by 2 bases and J by 1 base, with 6 bases left in between. CDR3 length equals 14 residues. The CDR3 loop reads CASSEDKSGNTIYF. The CDR3 DNA follows: TGCGCCAGCAGTGAGGACAAATCTGGAAACACCATATATTTT.

The rearrangement joins TRBV7-3 to TRBJ2-5; 7 bases are shared with TRBD1. V shed 6 bases, J shed 3 bases, and the junction held 10 bases outside the gene matches. Per the germline V gene, CDR1 is SGHTA and CDR2 is FQGTGA. This CDR3 is 15 amino acids long. Here the CDR3 reads CASSYGGQLKETQYF. CDR3 DNA: TGTGCCAGCAGTTATGGGGGACAGTTAAAAGAGACCCAGTACTTC.